The sequence of this TCR beta chain was determined in a study of vaccination and CD4 T cells after COVID-19. Across the whole study: Of the convalescent patients, who were SARS-CoV-2 positive by nasal swab PCR, about nine had mild and one severe disease.

As concerns this clonotype: The target antigen is unknown.

The treatment: approximately nine-day PBMC culture with coronavirus spike peptide pools or control peptides (ViraFEST assay). Scientists separated out CD4+ T cells through negative selection following 10 days in culture. The Oncomine TCR Beta short-read assay was applied to DNA of cultured CD4+ T cells. TCRdb passed the PCR reads through MiXCR, listing each CDR3 protein once. The profile shows about 21,000 distinct CDR3 sequences, roughly half of them singletons. The CDR3 has 15 residues. V was shortened by 1 base and J by 2 bases, with 14 bases between the two germline ends. CDR1 and CDR2 from the germline V gene are GTSNPN and SVGIG (reference sequence).

The receptor's source is a human donor who had recovered from COVID-19. Sequencing was carried out using CD4+ T cells from blood, cultured in vitro. V is TRBV30 and J is TRBJ1-2; D unresolved. This CDR3 reads CAWSAHPGMNYGYTF. CDR3 in DNA: TGTGCCTGGAGTGCCCACCCGGGGATGAACTATGGCTACACCTTC.